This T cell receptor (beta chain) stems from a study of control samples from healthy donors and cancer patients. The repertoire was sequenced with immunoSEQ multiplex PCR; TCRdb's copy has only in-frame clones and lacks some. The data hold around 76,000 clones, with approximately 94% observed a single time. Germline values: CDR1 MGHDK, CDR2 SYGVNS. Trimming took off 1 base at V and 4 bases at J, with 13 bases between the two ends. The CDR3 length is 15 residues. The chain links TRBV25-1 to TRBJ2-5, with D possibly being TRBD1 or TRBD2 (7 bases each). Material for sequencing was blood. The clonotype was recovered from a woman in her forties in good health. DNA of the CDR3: TGTGCCAGCAGTGAATCAGGGGGGGTTCGAGAGACCCAGTACTTC. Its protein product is CASSESGGVRETQYF.